The 27 T cell receptor beta chains below all came from one sample that was sequenced in a study of STAT5B mutations in CD4+ large granular lymphocyte leukemia. Using immunoSEQ multiplex PCR, the repertoire was profiled, and TCRdb retains in-frame clones only, with some absent. Of approximately 52,000 clones listed, about 70% are singletons. Sequencing used CD4+ T cells from blood buffy coats. The origin of the receptors is a human donor in good health.

The J gene is TRBJ1-1, the V gene TRBV7-6; D uncertain. V lost 5 bases and J 2 bases, leaving 9 bases between the germline ends. CDR1 and CDR2 (germline): SGHVS, FNYEAQ. This CDR3 spans 13 amino acids. CDR3 bases: TGTGCCAGCAGCCCGACACCTAACACTGAAGCTTTCTTT. This encodes CASSPTPNTEAFF.

V usage is TRBV10-3 and J usage is TRBJ2-3, with TRBD2 as a possible D gene (6 bases). Germline CDR1 and CDR2: ENHRY and SYGVKD. CDR3 length: 13 amino acids. V was cut by 10 bases and J by 6 bases, with 17 bases left in between. The CDR3 sequence is CATRVTSQDTQYF. CDR3 in DNA: TGTGCCACGCGGGTTACTAGCCAGGATACGCAGTATTTT.

The chain combines TRBV5-1 with TRBJ2-1; TRBD1 or TRBD2 may be the D gene (5 bases each). V lost 4 bases and J lost 7, with 12 bases in between. The CDR3 sequence is 13 residues long. The V gene's germline CDR1 is SGHRS and CDR2 YFSETQ. The CDR3 reads CASSQGDRNEQFF. The CDR3 bases are TGCGCCAGCAGCCAAGGGGACCGGAATGAGCAGTTCTTC.

The CDR3 DNA reads TGTGCCAGCAGTTTGTATGGGCGGGCTAGGGAAAAACTGTTTTTT. It is translated as CASSLYGRAREKLFF. The V and J genes are TRBV27 and TRBJ1-4; D unclear. The V end was cut by 3 bases, the J end by 8 bases, with 16 bases between. The CDR3 totals 15 residues. CDR1 is MNHEY, CDR2 SMNVEV, per germline (reference sequence).

J is TRBJ2-7 and V is TRBV6-1; the match to TRBD1 covers 7 bases. The V segment lost 8 bases and the J segment 2 bases; nucleotides outside the gene matches: 18. Germline CDR1 MNHNS, CDR2 SASEGT. The CDR3 runs to 17 residues. DNA for the CDR3: TGTGCCAGCGGTGGGTTCCCCAGAAGGGGGCGTCCCTACGAGCAGTACTTC. It encodes CASGGFPRRGRPYEQYF.

The V call is TRBV5-1, the J call TRBJ1-1; TRBD1 matches at 8 bases. This CDR3 spans 14 amino acids. From germline, CDR1 is SGHRS and CDR2 YFSETQ. J was trimmed by 0 bases and V by 7 bases; bases with no gene match: 5. The CDR3 is CASGAGGMNTEAFF. The CDR3 DNA is TGCGCCAGCGGCGCAGGGGGCATGAACACTGAAGCTTTCTTT.

The chain joins TRBV15 to TRBJ2-2; the D is unclear. This CDR3 spans 14 amino acids. The V and J ends lost 3 bases and 4 bases respectively, with 9 bases between them. From germline, CDR1 is LNHNV and CDR2 YYDKDF (reference sequence). The chain's CDR3 is CATSSRPVTGELFF. The CDR3 DNA reads TGTGCCACCAGCAGCCGACCCGTCACCGGGGAGCTGTTTTTT. Together with reference TRBV15 and TRBJ2-2, the CDR3 gives the full variable domain: DAMVIQNPRYQVTQFGKPVTLSCSQTLNHNVMYWYQQKSSQAPKLLFHYYDKDFNNEADTPDNFQSRRPNTSFCFLDIRSPGLGDTAMYLCATSSRPVTGELFFGEGSRLTVL.

The chain links TRBV30 to TRBJ1-1; D ambiguous. The CDR3 has 14 residues. Deletions cut 0 bases from V and 2 bases from J, with 10 bases between. Germline CDR1 and CDR2: GTSNPN and SVGIG (reference sequence). DNA for the CDR3: TGTGCCTGGAGTGTACTGGGAGGTAACACTGAAGCTTTCTTT. The encoded protein is CAWSVLGGNTEAFF.

The rearrangement uses TRBV28 and TRBJ2-7, with D perhaps TRBD1 (6 bases). From germline, CDR1 is MDHEN and CDR2 SYDVKM. The CDR3 length is 13 residues. V was pared by 4 bases and J by 5 bases, with 12 bases between. Here the CDR3 DNA reads TGTGCCAGCAGTTCCACAGGGTATCACGAGCAGTACGTC. It translates to CASSSTGYHEQYV.

V usage is TRBV5-6 and J usage is TRBJ1-2, with D possibly being TRBD1 (5 bases). Germline V gene lookup returns CDR1 SGHDT and CDR2 YYEEEE. The CDR3 covers 14 residues. V shed 0 bases and J shed 7 bases, with 13 bases lying between them. The CDR3 reads CASSLGQGAFGYTF. The CDR3 DNA follows: TGTGCCAGCAGCTTGGGCCAGGGCGCATTTGGCTACACCTTC.

The V and J genes are TRBV5-1 and TRBJ2-3, with TRBD1 matching over 7 bases. CDR1 and CDR2 from the germline V gene are SGHRS and YFSETQ. The CDR3 is 15 amino acids. Trimming removed 0 bases from V and 2 bases from J; junction bases left unmatched: 3. The CDR3 bases are TGCGCCAGCAGCTTGGGGGGACAGTTCACAGATACGCAGTATTTT. Translated, it gives CASSLGGQFTDTQYF.

The table lists this clone with a few counts. The J gene is TRBJ2-6, the V gene TRBV6-5; D unclear. This CDR3 is built from 14 residues. The germline CDR1 and CDR2 sequences are MNHEY and SVGAGI. V lost 0 bases, J lost 2 bases, and 2 bases lay in between. Here the CDR3 DNA reads TGTGCCAGCAGTTACTCAACTGGGGCCAACGTCCTGACTTTC. Translated: CASSYSTGANVLTF.

Points on this clone: At one boundary the junction diverges from the germline segment, which might be a read error. The rearrangement uses TRBV7-7 and TRBJ2-5; D remains ambiguous. The germline gives CDR1 SSHAT, CDR2 FNYEAQ (reference sequence). The CDR3 is 13 residues long. The CDR3: CASSLGRVETQYF. The CDR3 nucleotides are TGTGCTAGCAGCCTCGGACGGGTTGAGACCCAGTACTTC.

The chain carries TRBV6-1 and TRBJ1-3, with a tentative D call TRBD1 (5 bases). This CDR3 is built from 16 residues. Germline V gene sequence: CDR1 MNHNS, CDR2 SASEGT. V lost 3 bases, J lost 11 bases, and 23 bases lay in between. CDR3 DNA: TGTGCCAGCAGTGATTGGGTGGCCAGGGACCAGAGCGCCATATATTTT. Protein product: CASSDWVARDQSAIYF.

This clone showed up just once. The V gene is TRBV7-8, the J gene TRBJ2-3; no clear D gene. The CDR3 totals 15 residues. The germline gives CDR1 SGHVS, CDR2 FQNEAQ. The V and J ends lost 5 bases and 4 bases respectively, with 16 bases between them. CDR3 sequence: CASSPKKGFADTQYF. CDR3 nucleotide sequence: TGTGCCAGCAGCCCAAAAAAGGGTTTCGCAGATACGCAGTATTTT. Full variable domain (missing parts from reference TRBV7-8 and TRBJ2-3): GAGVSQSPRYKVAKRGQDVALRCDPISGHVSLFWYQQALGQGPEFLTYFQNEAQLDKSGLPSDRFFAERPEGSVSTLKIQRTQQEDSAVYLCASSPKKGFADTQYFGPGTRLTVL.

This clone was counted between two and nine times. This chain links TRBV30 with TRBJ1-5, with D possibly TRBD1 on 6 matching bases. Trimming cost V 0 bases and J 4 bases, with 7 bases left between them. Per the germline V gene, CDR1 is GTSNPN and CDR2 is SVGIG (reference sequence). The CDR3 spans 13 residues. CDR3 sequence: CAWSVQGNQPQHF. In nucleotides, the CDR3 is TGTGCCTGGAGTGTACAGGGAAATCAGCCCCAGCATTTT.

The chain uses TRBV6-5 and TRBJ1-1; D remains unclear. Trimming took off 5 bases at V and 5 bases at J, with 18 bases between the two ends. The germline V gene encodes CDR1 MNHEY and CDR2 SVGAGI. The CDR3 consists of 15 residues. The CDR3, as DNA: TGTGCCAGCAGTATACGCGTGGGATGGGAAACTGAAGCTTTCTTT. Its protein is CASSIRVGWETEAFF.

Only a few counts were recorded for this clone. V usage is TRBV7-2 and J usage is TRBJ2-2; D gene ambiguous. With 1 base removed from V and 6 bases from J, the gap between germline ends came to 6 bases. CDR1 is SGHTA and CDR2 is FQGNSA in the germline V gene. The CDR3 loop spans 13 amino acids. Here the CDR3 reads CASSLDVAGELFF. In DNA form, the CDR3 reads TGTGCCAGCAGCTTAGATGTGGCCGGGGAGCTGTTTTTT.

The sample holds a few counts of this clone. This chain links TRBV9 with TRBJ1-4, with 8 positions matching TRBD1. This CDR3 region has 15 residues. The V gene's germline CDR1 is SGDLS and CDR2 YYNGEE. The V segment lost 3 bases and the J segment 5 bases; nucleotides outside the gene matches: 6. CDR3 in amino acids: CASSASGGSNEKLFF. Here the CDR3 DNA reads TGTGCCAGCAGCGCCTCAGGGGGCTCCAATGAAAAACTGTTTTTT.

The CDR3: CASSQDSTPFYTQYF. In DNA, the CDR3 is TGTGCCAGCAGCCAAGACAGTACCCCGTTTTATACGCAGTATTTT. The chain carries TRBV4-2 and TRBJ2-3; D call uncertain. CDR3 size: 15 residues. V was cut by 0 bases and J by 7 bases, with 14 bases left in between. Looked up from germline, CDR1 is LGHNA and CDR2 is YNFKEQ.

The gene calls are TRBV18 and TRBJ2-7; D is undetermined. Looked up from germline, CDR1 is KGHSH and CDR2 is LQKENI. The CDR3 has 14 amino acids. The V gene lost 0 bases and the J gene lost 3 bases, with 9 bases spanning the gap. The CDR3 nucleotides read TGTGCCAGCTCACCACCAGGGTCGAACTACGAGCAGTACTTC. Protein sequence: CASSPPGSNYEQYF.

Regarding this clone: Germline is not matched at one junction end, which may reflect a read error. The genes are TRBV5-4 and TRBJ2-3, with 8 nucleotides matching TRBD1. Germline V gene data show CDR1 as SGHNT and CDR2 as YYREEE (reference sequence). This CDR3 is built from 15 residues. CDR3 residues: CASSFNTGGSDTQYF. The CDR3 DNA follows: TGTGCCAGCAGCTTTAATACAGGGGGGTCAGACACGCAGTATTTT.

The rearrangement links TRBV5-1 to TRBJ2-7; perhaps TRBD1 as D (6 bases). The germline V gene has CDR1 SGHRS and CDR2 YFSETQ. V dropped 3 bases and J dropped 0 bases, with 10 bases sitting between them. CDR3 size: 14 residues. CDR3 protein: CASSSDSSSYEQYF. CDR3 nucleotide sequence: TGCGCCAGCAGCTCGGACAGTAGCTCCTACGAGCAGTACTTC.

V usage is TRBV11-3 and J usage is TRBJ2-3; D not certain. The CDR3 loop spans 13 amino acids. V dropped 2 bases and J dropped 6 bases, with 9 bases sitting between them. CDR1 and CDR2 (germline): SGHNT, YENEEA. CDR3 protein: CASSLIPSDTQYF. The CDR3 DNA sequence: TGTGCCAGCAGCTTAATCCCCTCTGATACGCAGTATTTT.

This sequence joins TRBV5-4 and TRBJ2-5, with 10 bases fitting TRBD1. The trim removed 4 bases at V and 3 bases at J, leaving 6 bases unmatched. CDR1 and CDR2 (germline): SGHNT, YYREEE (reference sequence). This CDR3 comprises 15 residues. For the CDR3, the DNA is TGTGCCAGCAGCCGGACAGGGGGAAGAGAAGAGACCCAGTACTTC. Amino acids: CASSRTGGREETQYF.

The chain uses TRBV7-2 and TRBJ1-2, with D uncertain. The V end was cut by 5 bases, the J end by 2 bases, with 12 bases between. This CDR3 region has 14 residues. CDR1 is SGHTA and CDR2 is FQGNSA in the germline V gene. Written as DNA, the CDR3 is TGTGCCAGCAGCGCCGATTGGGGAAACTATGGCTACACCTTC. It translates to CASSADWGNYGYTF.

Only a few counts were recorded for this clone. The chain couples TRBV29-1 to TRBJ1-2; no reliable D call. Trimming stripped 0 bases from V and 2 bases from J, with 1 base between. Germline V gives CDR1 SQVTM, CDR2 ANQGSEA. This CDR3 region has 11 residues. The CDR3 nucleotides are TGCAGCGTTGAAGAGAACTATGGCTACACCTTC. This codes for CSVEENYGYTF.